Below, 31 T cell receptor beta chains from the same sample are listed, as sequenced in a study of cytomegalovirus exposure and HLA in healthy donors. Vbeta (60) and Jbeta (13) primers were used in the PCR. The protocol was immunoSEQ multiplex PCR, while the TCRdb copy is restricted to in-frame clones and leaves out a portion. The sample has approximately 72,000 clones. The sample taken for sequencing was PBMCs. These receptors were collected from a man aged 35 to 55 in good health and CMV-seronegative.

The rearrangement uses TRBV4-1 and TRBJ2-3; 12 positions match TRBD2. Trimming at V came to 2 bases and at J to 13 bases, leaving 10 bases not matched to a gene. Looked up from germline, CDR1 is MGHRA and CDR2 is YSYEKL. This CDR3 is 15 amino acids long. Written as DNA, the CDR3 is TGCGCCAGCAGCCAATCAGGGCTAGCGGGGGGGCCTAAGTATTTT. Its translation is CASSQSGLAGGPKYF.

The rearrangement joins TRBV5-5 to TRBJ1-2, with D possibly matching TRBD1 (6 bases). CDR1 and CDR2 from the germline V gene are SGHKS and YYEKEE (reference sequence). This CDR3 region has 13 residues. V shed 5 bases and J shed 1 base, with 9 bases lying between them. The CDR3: CASSEGVNYGYTF. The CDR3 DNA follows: TGTGCCAGCAGTGAGGGGGTTAACTATGGCTACACCTTC.

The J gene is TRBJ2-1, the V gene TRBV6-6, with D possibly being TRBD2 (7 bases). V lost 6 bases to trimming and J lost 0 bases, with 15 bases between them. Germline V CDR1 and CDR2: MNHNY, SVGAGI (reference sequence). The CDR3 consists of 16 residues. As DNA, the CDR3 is TGTGCCAGCAGGGGAGGGGGGCTGAGCTCCTACAATGAGCAGTTCTTC. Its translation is CASRGGGLSSYNEQFF.

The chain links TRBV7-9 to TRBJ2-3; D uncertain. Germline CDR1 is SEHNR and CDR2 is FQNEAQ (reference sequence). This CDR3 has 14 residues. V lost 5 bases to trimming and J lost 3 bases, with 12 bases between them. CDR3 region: CASSPRFSTDTQYF. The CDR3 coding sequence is TGTGCCAGCAGCCCGAGGTTTAGTACAGATACGCAGTATTTT.

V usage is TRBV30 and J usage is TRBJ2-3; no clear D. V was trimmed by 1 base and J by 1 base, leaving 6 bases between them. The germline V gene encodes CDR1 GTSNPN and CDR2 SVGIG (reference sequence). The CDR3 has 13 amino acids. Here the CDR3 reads CAWSAFGTDTQYF. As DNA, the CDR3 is TGTGCCTGGAGTGCTTTTGGCACAGATACGCAGTATTTT.

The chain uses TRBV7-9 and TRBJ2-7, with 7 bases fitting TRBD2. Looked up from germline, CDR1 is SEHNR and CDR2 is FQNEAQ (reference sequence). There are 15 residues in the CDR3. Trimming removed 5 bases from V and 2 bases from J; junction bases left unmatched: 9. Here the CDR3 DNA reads TGTGCCAGCAGCCCGAACCGGGGGGATCCCTACGAGCAGTACTTC. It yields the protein CASSPNRGDPYEQYF. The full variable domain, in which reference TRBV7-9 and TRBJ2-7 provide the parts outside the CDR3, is DTGVSQNPRHKITKRGQNVTFRCDPISEHNRLYWYRQTLGQGPEFLTYFQNEAQLEKSRLLSDRFSAERPKGSFSTLEIQRTEQGDSAMYLCASSPNRGDPYEQYFGPGTRLTVT.

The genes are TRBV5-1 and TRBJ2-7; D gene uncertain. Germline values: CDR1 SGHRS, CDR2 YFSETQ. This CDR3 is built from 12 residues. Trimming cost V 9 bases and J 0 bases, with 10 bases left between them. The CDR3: CATSPDSYEQYF. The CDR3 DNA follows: TGCGCCACCTCTCCAGACTCCTACGAGCAGTACTTC.

In nucleotides, the CDR3 is TGTGCCAGCAGTTCCTCGGGGGGTGAAGCTTTCTTT. It yields the protein CASSSSGGEAFF. The V call is TRBV6-5, the J call TRBJ1-1, with a possible D match to TRBD1 (5 bases). Deletions cut 4 bases from V and 7 bases from J, with 10 bases between. The CDR3 runs 12 residues. Per germline, CDR1 MNHEY and CDR2 SVGAGI.

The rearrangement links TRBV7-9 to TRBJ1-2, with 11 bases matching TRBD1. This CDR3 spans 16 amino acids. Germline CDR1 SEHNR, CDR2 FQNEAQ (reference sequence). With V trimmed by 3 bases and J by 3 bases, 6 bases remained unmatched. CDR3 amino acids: CASSFHGTGGYYGYTF. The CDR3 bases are TGTGCCAGCAGCTTCCACGGGACAGGGGGTTACTATGGCTACACCTTC.

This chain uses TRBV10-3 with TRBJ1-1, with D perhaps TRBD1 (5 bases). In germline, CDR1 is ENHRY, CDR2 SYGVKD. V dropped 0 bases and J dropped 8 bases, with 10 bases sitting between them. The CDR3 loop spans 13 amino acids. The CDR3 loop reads CAISESQGREAFF. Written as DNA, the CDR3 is TGTGCCATCAGTGAGTCGCAGGGTAGGGAAGCTTTCTTT.

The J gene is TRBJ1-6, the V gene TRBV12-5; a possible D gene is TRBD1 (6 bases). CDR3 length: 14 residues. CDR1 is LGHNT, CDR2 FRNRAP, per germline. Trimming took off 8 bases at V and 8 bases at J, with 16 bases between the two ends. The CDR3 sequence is CASRQGFSDSPLHF. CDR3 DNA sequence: TGTGCTAGTCGGCAGGGGTTCTCTGATTCACCCCTCCACTTT.

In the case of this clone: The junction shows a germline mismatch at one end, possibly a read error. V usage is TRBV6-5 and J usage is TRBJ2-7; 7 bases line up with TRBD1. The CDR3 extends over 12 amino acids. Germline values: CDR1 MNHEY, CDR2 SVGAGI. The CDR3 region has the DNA TGTGCCAGCAGCCGGGACAGCTACGGGCAGTACTTC. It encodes CASSRDSYGQYF.

CDR3 in amino acids: CASSLTGEGELFF. The CDR3 nucleotides read TGTGCCAGCAGTTTGACAGGGGAAGGGGAGCTGTTTTTT. The chain is built from TRBV6-6 and TRBJ2-2, with TRBD1 matching 8 bases. The CDR3 has 13 amino acids. V lost 4 bases to trimming and J lost 8 bases; unmatched junction nucleotides: 3. From germline, CDR1 is MNHNY and CDR2 SVGAGI (reference sequence).

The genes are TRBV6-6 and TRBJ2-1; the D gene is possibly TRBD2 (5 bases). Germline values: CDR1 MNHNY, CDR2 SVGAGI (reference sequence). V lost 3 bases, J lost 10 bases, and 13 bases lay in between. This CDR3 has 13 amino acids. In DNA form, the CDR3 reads TGTGCCAGCAGTTATCTCCCCGAGGGAGAGCAGTTCTTC. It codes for CASSYLPEGEQFF.

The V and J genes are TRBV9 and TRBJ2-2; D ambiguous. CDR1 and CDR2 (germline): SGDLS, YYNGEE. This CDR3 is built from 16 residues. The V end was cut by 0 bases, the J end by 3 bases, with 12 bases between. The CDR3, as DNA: TGTGCCAGCAGCGTAGGATCAGGTCCGGACACCGGGGAGCTGTTTTTT. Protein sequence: CASSVGSGPDTGELFF.

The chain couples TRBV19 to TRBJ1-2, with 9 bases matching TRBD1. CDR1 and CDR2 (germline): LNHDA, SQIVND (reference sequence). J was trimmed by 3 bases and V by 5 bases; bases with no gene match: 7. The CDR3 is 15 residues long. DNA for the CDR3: TGTGCCAGTAGTCGACATACAGGGGGCGACTATGGCTACACCTTC. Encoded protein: CASSRHTGGDYGYTF.

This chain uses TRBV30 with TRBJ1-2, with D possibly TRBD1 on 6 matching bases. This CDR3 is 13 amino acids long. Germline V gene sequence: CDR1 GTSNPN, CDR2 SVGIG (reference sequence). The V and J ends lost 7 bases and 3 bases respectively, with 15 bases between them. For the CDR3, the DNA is TGTGCCTCCGAGGGGGGGTTAGACTATGGCTACACCTTC. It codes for CASEGGLDYGYTF.

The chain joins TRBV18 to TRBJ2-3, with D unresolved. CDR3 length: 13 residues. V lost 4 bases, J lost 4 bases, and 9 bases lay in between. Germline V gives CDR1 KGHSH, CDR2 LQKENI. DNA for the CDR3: TGTGCCAGCTCACTATCACAAGCAGATACGCAGTATTTT. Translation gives CASSLSQADTQYF.

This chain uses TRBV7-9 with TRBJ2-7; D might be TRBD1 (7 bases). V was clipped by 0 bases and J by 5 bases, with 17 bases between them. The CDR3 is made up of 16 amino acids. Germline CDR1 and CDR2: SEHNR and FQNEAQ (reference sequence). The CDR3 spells CASSLASNGGGDEQYF. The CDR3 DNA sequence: TGTGCCAGCAGCTTAGCGTCAAATGGAGGGGGCGACGAGCAGTACTTC.

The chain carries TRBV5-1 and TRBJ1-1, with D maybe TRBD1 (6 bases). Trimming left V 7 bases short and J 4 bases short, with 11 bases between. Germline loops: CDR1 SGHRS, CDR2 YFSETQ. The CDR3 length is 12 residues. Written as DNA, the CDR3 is TGCGCCAGCCAACAGGGTGGCACTGAAGCTTTCTTT. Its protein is CASQQGGTEAFF.

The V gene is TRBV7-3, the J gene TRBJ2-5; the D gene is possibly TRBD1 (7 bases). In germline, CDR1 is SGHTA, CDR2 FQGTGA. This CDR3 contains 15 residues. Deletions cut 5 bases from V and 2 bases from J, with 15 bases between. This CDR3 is CASSPGGPGQETQYF. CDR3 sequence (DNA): TGTGCCAGCAGCCCAGGGGGGCCTGGGCAAGAGACCCAGTACTTC.

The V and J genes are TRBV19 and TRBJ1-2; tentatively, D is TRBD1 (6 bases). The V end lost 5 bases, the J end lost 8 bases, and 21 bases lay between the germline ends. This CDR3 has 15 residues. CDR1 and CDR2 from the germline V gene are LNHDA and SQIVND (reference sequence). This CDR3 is CASSFTGTIDRGYTF. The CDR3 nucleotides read TGTGCCAGTAGTTTCACCGGGACAATAGATCGAGGCTACACCTTC.

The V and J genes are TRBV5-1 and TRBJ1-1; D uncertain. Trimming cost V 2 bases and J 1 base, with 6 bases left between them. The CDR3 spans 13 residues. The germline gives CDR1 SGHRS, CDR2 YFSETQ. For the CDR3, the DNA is TGCGCCAGCAGCTTTGGGCGGAACACTGAAGCTTTCTTT. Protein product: CASSFGRNTEAFF.

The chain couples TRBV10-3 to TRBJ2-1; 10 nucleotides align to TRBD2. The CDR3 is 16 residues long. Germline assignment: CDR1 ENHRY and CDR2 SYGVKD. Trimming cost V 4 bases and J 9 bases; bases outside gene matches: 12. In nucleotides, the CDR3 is TGTGCCATCAGTGGGTCCAGCGGGGGGGCCCGAGGTGAGCAGTTCTTC. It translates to CAISGSSGGARGEQFF.

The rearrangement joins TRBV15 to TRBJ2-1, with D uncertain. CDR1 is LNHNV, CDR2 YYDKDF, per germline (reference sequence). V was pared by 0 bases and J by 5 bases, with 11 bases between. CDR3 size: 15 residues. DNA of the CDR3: TGTGCCACCAGCAGAGATAAAGGCAGGAACAATGAGCAGTTCTTC. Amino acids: CATSRDKGRNNEQFF. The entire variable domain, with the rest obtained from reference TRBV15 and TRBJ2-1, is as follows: DAMVIQNPRYQVTQFGKPVTLSCSQTLNHNVMYWYQQKSSQAPKLLFHYYDKDFNNEADTPDNFQSRRPNTSFCFLDIRSPGLGDTAMYLCATSRDKGRNNEQFFGPGTRLTVL.

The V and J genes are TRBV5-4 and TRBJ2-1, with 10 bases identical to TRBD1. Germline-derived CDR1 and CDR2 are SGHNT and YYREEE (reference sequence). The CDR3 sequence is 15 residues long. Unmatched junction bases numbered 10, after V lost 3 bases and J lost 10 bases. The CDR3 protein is CASSSGDRGMLEQFF. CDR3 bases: TGTGCCAGCAGCTCCGGGGACAGGGGTATGTTAGAGCAGTTCTTC.

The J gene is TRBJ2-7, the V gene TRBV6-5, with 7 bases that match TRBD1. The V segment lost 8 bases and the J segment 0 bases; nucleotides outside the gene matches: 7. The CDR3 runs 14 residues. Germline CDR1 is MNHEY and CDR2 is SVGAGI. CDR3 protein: CASGKGQNSYEQYF. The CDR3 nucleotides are TGTGCCAGCGGCAAGGGACAGAACTCCTACGAGCAGTACTTC.

The DNA for the CDR3 is TGCGCCAGCAGCTCCGCTTCGACTACTAACTATGGCTACACCTTC. Residues: CASSSASTTNYGYTF. The chain is built from TRBV5-1 and TRBJ1-2; D uncertain. This CDR3 spans 15 amino acids. V shed 3 bases and J shed 0 bases, with 12 bases lying between them. Germline-derived CDR1 and CDR2 are SGHRS and YFSETQ.

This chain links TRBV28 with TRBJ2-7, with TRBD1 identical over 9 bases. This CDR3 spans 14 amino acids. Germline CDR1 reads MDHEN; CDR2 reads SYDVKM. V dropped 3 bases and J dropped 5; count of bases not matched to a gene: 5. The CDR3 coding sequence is TGTGCCAGCAGTTTCGGGACAGGGCGAGACGAGCAGTACTTC. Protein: CASSFGTGRDEQYF.

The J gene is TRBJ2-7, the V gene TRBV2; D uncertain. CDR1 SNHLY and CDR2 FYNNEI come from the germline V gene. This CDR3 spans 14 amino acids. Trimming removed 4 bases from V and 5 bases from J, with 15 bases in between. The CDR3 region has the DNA TGTGCCAGCAGTGTTTCTAGAGGTTCCAACGAGCAGTACTTC. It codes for CASSVSRGSNEQYF.

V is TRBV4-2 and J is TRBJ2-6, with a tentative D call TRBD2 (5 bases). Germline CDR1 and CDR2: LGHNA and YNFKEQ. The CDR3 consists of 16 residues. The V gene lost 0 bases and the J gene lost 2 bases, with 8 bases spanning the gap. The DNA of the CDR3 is TGTGCCAGCAGCCAAGATCGGGGAACTGGGGCCAACGTCCTGACTTTC. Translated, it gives CASSQDRGTGANVLTF.